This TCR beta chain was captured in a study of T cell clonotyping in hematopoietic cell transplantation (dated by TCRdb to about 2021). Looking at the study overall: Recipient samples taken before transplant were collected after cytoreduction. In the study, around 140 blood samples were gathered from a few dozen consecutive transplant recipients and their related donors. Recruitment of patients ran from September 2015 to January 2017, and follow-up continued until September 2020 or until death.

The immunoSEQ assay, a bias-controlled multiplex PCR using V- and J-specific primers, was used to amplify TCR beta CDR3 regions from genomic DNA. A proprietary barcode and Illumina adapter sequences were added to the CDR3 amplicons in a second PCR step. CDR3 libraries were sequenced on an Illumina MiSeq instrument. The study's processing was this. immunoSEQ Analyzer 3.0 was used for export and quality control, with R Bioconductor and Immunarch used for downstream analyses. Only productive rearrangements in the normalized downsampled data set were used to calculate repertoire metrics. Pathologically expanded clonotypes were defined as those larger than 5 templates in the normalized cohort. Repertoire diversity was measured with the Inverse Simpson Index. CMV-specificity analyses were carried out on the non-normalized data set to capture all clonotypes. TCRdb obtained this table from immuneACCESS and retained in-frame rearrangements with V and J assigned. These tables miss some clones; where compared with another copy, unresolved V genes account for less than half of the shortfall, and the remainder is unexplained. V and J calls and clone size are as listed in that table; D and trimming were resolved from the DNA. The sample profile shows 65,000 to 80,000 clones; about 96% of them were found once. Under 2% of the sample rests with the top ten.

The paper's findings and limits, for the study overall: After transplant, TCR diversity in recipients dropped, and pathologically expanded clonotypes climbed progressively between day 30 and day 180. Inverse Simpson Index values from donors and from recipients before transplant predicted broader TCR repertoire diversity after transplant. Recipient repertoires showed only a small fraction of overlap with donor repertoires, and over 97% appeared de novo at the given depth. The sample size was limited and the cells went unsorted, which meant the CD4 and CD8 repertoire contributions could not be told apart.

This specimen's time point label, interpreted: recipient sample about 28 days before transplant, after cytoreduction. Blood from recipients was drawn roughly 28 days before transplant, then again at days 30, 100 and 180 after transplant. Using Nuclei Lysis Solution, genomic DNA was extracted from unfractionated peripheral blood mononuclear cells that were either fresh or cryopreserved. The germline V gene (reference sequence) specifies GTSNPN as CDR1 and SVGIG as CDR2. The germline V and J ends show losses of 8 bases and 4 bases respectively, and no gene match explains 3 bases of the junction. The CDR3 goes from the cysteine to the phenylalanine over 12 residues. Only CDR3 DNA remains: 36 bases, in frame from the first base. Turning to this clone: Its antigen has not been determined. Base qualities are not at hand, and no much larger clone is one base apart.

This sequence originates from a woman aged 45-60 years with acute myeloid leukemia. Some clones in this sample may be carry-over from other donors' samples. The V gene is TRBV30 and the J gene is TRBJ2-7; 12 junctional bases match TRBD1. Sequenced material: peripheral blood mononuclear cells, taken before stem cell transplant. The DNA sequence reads TGTGCCGGGACAGGGGGCAGGTACGAGCAGTACTTC. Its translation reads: CAGTGGRYEQYF.